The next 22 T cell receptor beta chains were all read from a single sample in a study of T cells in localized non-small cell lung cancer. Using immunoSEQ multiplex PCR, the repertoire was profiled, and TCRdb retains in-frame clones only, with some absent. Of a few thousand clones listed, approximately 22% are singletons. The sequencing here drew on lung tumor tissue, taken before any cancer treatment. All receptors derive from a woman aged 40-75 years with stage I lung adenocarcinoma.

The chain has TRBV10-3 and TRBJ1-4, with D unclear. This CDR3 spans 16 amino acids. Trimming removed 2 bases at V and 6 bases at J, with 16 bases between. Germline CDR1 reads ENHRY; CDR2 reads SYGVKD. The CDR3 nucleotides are TGTGCCATCAGTGAGCACATAACGGGGAGGCATGAAAAACTGTTTTTT. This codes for CAISEHITGRHEKLFF.

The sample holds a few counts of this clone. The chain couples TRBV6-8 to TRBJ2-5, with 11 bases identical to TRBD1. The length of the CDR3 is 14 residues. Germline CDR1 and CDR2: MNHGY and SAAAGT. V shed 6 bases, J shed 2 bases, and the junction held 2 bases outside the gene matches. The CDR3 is CASSRDRGQETQYF. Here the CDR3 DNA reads TGTGCCAGCAGCCGGGACAGGGGGCAAGAGACCCAGTACTTC.

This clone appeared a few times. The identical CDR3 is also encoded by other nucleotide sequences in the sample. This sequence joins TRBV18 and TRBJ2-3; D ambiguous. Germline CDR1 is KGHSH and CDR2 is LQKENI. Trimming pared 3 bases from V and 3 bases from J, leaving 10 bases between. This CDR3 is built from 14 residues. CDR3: CASSPSYTTDTQYF. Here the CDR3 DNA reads TGTGCCAGCTCACCCTCCTACACAACAGATACGCAGTATTTT.

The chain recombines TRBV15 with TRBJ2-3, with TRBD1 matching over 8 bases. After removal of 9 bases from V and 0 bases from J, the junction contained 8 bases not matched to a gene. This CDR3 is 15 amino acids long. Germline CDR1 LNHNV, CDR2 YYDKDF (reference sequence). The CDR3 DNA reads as TGTGCCACGGGACAGGAGCCACTGAGCACAGATACGCAGTATTTT. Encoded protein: CATGQEPLSTDTQYF.

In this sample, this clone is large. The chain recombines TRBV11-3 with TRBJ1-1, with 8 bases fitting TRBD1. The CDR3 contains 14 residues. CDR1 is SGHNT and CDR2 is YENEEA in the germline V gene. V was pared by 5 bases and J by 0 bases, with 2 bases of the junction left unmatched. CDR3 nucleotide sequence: TGTGCCAGCAGCCCACAGGGGGTGAACACTGAAGCTTTCTTT. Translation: CASSPQGVNTEAFF.

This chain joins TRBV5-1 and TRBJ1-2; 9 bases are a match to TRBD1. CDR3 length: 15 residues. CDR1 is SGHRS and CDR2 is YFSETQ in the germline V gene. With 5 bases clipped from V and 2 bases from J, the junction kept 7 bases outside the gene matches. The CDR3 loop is CASSEGGTGNYGYTF. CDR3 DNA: TGCGCCAGCAGTGAAGGGGGGACAGGGAACTATGGCTACACCTTC. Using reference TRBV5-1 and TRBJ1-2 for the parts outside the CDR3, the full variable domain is KAGVTQTPRYLIKTRGQQVTLSCSPISGHRSVSWYQQTPGQGLQFLFEYFSETQRNKGNFPGRFSGRQFSNSRSEMNVSTLELGDSALYLCASSEGGTGNYGYTFGSGTRLTVV.

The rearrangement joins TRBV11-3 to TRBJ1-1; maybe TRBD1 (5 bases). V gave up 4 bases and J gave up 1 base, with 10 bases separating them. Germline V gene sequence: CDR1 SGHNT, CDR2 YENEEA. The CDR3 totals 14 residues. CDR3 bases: TGTGCCAGCAGCTGGGACTACTCGAACACTGAAGCTTTCTTT. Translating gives CASSWDYSNTEAFF.

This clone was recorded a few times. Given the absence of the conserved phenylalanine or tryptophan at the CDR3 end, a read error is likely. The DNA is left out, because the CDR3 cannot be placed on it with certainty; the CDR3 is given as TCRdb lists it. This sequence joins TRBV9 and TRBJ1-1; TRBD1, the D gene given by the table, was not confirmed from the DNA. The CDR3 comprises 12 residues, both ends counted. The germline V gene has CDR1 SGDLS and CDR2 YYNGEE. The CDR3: CASSLRDRDLPR.

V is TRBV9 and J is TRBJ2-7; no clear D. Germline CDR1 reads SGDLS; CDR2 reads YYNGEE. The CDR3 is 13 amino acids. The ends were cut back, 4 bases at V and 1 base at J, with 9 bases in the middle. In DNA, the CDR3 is TGTGCCAGCAGCAGGGCCCCATCCTACGAGCAGTACTTC. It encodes CASSRAPSYEQYF.

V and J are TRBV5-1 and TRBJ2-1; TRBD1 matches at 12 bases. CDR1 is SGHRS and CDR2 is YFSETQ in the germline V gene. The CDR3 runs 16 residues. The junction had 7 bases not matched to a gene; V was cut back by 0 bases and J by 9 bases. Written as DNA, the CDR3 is TGCGCCAGCAGCTTGGTTTGGGACAGGGGGCTAGGTGAGCAGTTCTTC. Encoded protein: CASSLVWDRGLGEQFF.

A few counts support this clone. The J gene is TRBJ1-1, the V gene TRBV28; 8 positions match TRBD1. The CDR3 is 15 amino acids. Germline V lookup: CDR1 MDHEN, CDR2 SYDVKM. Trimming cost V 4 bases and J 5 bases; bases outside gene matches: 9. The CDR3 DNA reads TGTGCCAGCAGTTCCGCCACAGGGGGGAAGACTGAAGCTTTCTTT. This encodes CASSSATGGKTEAFF.

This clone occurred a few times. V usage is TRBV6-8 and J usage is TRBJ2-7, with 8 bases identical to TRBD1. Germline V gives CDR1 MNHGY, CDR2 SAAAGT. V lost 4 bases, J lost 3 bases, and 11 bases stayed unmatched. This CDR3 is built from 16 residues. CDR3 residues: CASSFLRRGQIYEQYF. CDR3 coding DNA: TGTGCCAGCAGTTTTCTTCGCAGGGGGCAGATCTACGAGCAGTACTTC.

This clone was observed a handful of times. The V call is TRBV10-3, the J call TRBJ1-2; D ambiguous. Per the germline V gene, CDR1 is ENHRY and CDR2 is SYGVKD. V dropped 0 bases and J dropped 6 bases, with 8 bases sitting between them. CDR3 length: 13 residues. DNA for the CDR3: TGTGCCATCAGTGAGTCGAGAGGCCATGGCTACACCTTC. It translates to CAISESRGHGYTF.

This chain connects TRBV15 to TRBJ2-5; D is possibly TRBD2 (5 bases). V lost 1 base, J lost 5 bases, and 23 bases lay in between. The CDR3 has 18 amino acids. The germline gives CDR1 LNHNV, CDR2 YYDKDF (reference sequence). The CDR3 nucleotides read TGTGCCACCAGCAGAGCCCCGGGAAGACCTACTTTAGAGGAGACCCAGTACTTC. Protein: CATSRAPGRPTLEETQYF.

The CDR3, as DNA: TGTGCCAGCAGCTTACAGGGGCGCATCTACGAGCAGTACTTC. It codes for CASSLQGRIYEQYF. V usage is TRBV7-5 and J usage is TRBJ2-7; the table calls TRBD1, which could not be checked here. TRBV7-5 has pseudogene status. The CDR3 spans 14 residues.

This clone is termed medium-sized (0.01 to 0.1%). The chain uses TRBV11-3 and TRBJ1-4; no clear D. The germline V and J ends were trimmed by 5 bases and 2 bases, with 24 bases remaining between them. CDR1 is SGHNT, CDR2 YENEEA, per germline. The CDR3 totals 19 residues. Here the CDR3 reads CASSQAALAAGSTNEKLFF. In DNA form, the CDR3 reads TGTGCCAGCAGCCAAGCCGCCCTGGCAGCCGGGTCCACTAATGAAAAACTGTTTTTT.

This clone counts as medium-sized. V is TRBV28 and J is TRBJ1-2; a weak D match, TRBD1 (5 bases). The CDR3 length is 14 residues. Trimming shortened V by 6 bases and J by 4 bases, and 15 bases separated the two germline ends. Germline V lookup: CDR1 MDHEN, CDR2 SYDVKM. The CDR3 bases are TGTGCCAGCAGCCGGACATCGGAGGGCTATGGCTACACCTTC. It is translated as CASSRTSEGYGYTF.

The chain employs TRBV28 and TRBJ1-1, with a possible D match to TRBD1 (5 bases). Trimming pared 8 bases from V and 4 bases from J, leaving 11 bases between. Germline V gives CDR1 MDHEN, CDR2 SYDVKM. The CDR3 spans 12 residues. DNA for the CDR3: TGTGCCAGCGAAAGGGGCACCACTGAAGCTTTCTTT. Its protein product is CASERGTTEAFF.

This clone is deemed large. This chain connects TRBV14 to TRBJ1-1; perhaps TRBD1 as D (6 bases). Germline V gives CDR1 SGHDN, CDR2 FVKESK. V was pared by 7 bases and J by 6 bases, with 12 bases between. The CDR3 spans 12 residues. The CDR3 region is CASNSGHPEAFF. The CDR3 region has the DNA TGTGCCAGCAATTCGGGACACCCTGAAGCTTTCTTT.

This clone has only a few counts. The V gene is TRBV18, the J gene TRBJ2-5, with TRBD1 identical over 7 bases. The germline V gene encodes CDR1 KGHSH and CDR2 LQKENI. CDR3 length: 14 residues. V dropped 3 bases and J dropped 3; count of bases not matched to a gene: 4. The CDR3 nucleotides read TGTGCCAGCTCACCTCTAGACAGGGAAGAGACCCAGTACTTC. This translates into CASSPLDREETQYF.

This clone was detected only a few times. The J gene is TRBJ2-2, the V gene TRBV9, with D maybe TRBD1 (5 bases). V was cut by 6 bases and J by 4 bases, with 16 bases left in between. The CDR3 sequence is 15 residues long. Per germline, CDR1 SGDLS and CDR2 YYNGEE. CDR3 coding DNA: TGTGCCAGCACCCCCAGGGTAGCCCCCACCGGGGAGCTGTTTTTT. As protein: CASTPRVAPTGELFF.

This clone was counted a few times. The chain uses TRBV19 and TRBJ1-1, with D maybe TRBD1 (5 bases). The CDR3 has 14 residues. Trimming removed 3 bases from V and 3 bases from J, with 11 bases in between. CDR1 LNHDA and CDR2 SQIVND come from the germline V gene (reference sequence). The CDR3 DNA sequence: TGTGCCAGTAGTATTCAAAGGGGTTACACTGAAGCTTTCTTT. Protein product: CASSIQRGYTEAFF. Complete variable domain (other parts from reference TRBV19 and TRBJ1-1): DGGITQSPKYLFRKEGQNVTLSCEQNLNHDAMYWYRQDPGQGLRLIYYSQIVNDFQKGDIAEGYSVSREKKESFPLTVTSAQKNPTAFYLCASSIQRGYTEAFFGQGTRLTVV.